This T cell receptor beta chain was identified in a study of shared clonotypes between healthy human individuals. General study results and limits: It was expected that sequencing depth would affect clonotype sharing among donors. The genetic and exposure-history diversity represented was limited by few donors.

Donors included only healthy HIV-negative adults lacking recent acute infections or vaccinations. Clones were read by immunoSEQ multiplex PCR, and TCRdb kept only the in-frame ones, dropping some. The sample has millions of clones; roughly 96% are singletons. In regard to this clone: The antigen remains undetermined.

This sequence originates from a man aged 18 to 30 in good health. The sequenced material came from naive CD4+ T cells sorted from blood. The subset is: CD45RA+ positively selected.

CDR3 sequence (DNA): TGTGCCAGCAGCGAGACCAGGGGAGGCTCACCCCTCCACTTT. Its translation is CASSETRGGSPLHF. The V gene is TRBV9, the J gene TRBJ1-6; TRBD1 might be the D (6 bases). Germline V gene sequence: CDR1 SGDLS, CDR2 YYNGEE. The CDR3 sequence is 14 residues long. Deletions cut 3 bases from V and 10 bases from J, with 14 bases between.